This TCR beta chain was captured by sequencing in a study of PD-L1 blockade in urothelial cancer. The V gene lost 1 base and the J gene lost 0 bases, with 12 bases spanning the gap. There are 17 residues in the CDR3. The germline V gene has CDR1 SEHNR and CDR2 FQNEAQ (reference sequence). Method: immunoSEQ multiplex PCR; TCRdb's copy keeps in-frame clones and lacks some. The data contain tens of thousands of clones, approximately 90% of them seen just once; the ten biggest clones take up approximately 0.89%. As for time point: peripheral blood 6 weeks after treatment start. This receptor was obtained from a woman older than 75 with urothelial cancer. The J gene is TRBJ2-2, the V gene TRBV7-9, with D possibly TRBD2 on 7 matching bases. The source was PBMCs, collected around atezolizumab (anti-PD-L1) treatment. This CDR3 reads CASSLGAGAANTGELFF. CDR3 coding DNA: TGTGCCAGCAGCTTAGGGGCGGGGGCCGCGAACACCGGGGAGCTGTTTTTT. Combining the CDR3 with reference TRBV7-9 and TRBJ2-2 gives the whole variable domain DTGVSQNPRHKITKRGQNVTFRCDPISEHNRLYWYRQTLGQGPEFLTYFQNEAQLEKSRLLSDRFSAERPKGSFSTLEIQRTEQGDSAMYLCASSLGAGAANTGELFFGEGSRLTVL.